This T cell receptor (beta chain) appears in the sequencing data of a study of blood T cell repertoires in COVID-19. In the study overall: Collection of acute and convalescent COVID-19 samples took place in the United States, Italy and Spain. Nucleic acid was either cDNA or gDNA, and it came from T cells, B-cell-depleted T cells, or PBMCs.

CDR1 and CDR2 from the germline V gene are SGDLS and YYNGEE. The CDR3 has 14 residues. Trimming pared 3 bases from V and 5 bases from J, leaving 14 bases between. Participants, about 18 to 95 years old, spanned 25 or so US areas. Donors of Cohort 3 who recovered were those that had two negative PCRs, clearance, or symptom resolution. Sequencing used immunoSEQ multiplex PCR; TCRdb keeps in-frame clones, though not all of them. Seen here are nearly 200,000 clones, roughly 84% observed once, and the top ten hold 6% to 8%. This clonotype was obtained from a man between 35 and 55 years old who had recovered from COVID-19. V usage is TRBV9 and J usage is TRBJ1-2; D might be TRBD1 (6 bases). The sample consisted of PBMCs or T cells enriched from blood (not recorded which). CDR3 sequence reads: CASSASTGTYGYTF. The CDR3 DNA reads TGTGCCAGCAGCGCCTCTACAGGGACGTATGGCTACACCTTC. Full variable domain (rest looked up from reference TRBV9 and TRBJ1-2): DSGVTQTPKHLITATGQRVTLRCSPRSGDLSVYWYQQSLDQGLQFLIQYYNGEERAKGNILERFSAQQFPDLHSELNLSSLELGDSALYFCASSASTGTYGYTFGSGTRLTVV.